This T cell receptor (beta chain) was sequenced during a study of blood T cell repertoires in COVID-19. Whole-study context: Samples came from the United States, Italy and Spain, spanning acute and convalescent COVID-19. T cells, B-cell-depleted T cells, or PBMCs supplied cDNA or gDNA.

In the original workflow: By means of reference gene primer amplification, nucleated cell counts were estimated. TCRdb's table, derived via immunoSEQ multiplex PCR, lists solely in-frame clones and lacks some. Clone size and V and J calls were adopted from that table, with D and trimming inferred from the DNA. Of around 130,000 clones in the sample, roughly four fifths were seen once. V lost 0 bases, J lost 7 bases, and 11 bases stayed unmatched. The CDR3 has 18 amino acids. In germline, CDR1 is MGHRA, CDR2 YSYEKL. The receptor was derived from a human donor in a cohort sampled during active COVID-19. The material sequenced was peripheral blood. The rearrangement links TRBV4-1 to TRBJ1-5; TRBD1 matches at 11 bases. The CDR3 loop reads CASSQDRRTGGAWQPQHF. In DNA, the CDR3 is TGCGCCAGCAGCCAAGATCGGCGGACAGGGGGCGCGTGGCAGCCCCAGCATTTT.